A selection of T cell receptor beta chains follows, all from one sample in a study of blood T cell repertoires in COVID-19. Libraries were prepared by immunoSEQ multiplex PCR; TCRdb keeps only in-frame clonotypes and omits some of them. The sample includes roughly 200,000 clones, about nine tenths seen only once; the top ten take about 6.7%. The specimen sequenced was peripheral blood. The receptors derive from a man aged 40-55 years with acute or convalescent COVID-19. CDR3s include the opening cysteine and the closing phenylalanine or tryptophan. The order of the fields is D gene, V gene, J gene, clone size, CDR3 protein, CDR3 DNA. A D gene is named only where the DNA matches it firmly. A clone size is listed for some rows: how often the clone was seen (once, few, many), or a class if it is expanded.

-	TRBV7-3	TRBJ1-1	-	CASSSRGGAEAFF	TGTGCCAGCAGCTCCCGAGGCGGGGCTGAAGCTTTCTTT
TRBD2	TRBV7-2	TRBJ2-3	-	CASSLDLAGTDTQYF	TGTGCCAGCAGCTTAGATCTAGCGGGCACAGATACGCAGTATTTT
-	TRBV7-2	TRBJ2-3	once	CASSLSPGFTDTQYF	TGTGCCAGCAGCTTATCCCCAGGGTTTACAGATACGCAGTATTTT
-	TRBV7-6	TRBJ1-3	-	CASSLEAGPLSGNTIYF	TGTGCCAGCAGCTTAGAGGCGGGACCTCTCAGTGGAAACACCATATATTTT
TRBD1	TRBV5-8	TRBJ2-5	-	CASSKGTVQETQYF	TGTGCCAGCAGTAAGGGGACAGTACAAGAGACCCAGTACTTC
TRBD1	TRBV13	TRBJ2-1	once	CASSTRTGGTEQFF	TGTGCCAGCAGCACCCGGACAGGGGGCACGGAGCAGTTCTTC
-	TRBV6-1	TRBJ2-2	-	CASSDRLSGELFF	TGTGCCAGCAGTGACAGGTTGTCCGGGGAGCTGTTTTTT
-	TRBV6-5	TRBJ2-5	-	CASSSWGPWETQYF	TGTGCCAGCAGTTCATGGGGGCCCTGGGAGACCCAGTACTTC
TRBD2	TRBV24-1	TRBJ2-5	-	CALSGGGQETQYF	TGTGCCTTATCGGGCGGGGGTCAAGAGACCCAGTACTTC
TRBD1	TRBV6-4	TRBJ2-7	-	CASSRDSFTEQYF	TGTGCCAGCAGTAGGGACAGTTTTACCGAGCAGTACTTC
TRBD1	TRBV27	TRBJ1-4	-	CASSRRTGAGKLFF	TGTGCCAGCAGTCGACGGACAGGGGCCGGAAAACTGTTTTTT
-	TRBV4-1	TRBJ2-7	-	CASSQGGQATYEQYF	TGCGCCAGCAGCCAAGGGGGCCAAGCCACCTACGAGCAGTACTTC
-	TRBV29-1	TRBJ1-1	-	CSAAGQPNTEAFF	TGCAGCGCTGCTGGGCAACCGAACACTGAAGCTTTCTTT
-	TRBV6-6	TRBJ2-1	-	CASTLAGGLGFGEQFF	TGTGCCAGCACTCTAGCAGGGGGGTTGGGGTTTGGTGAGCAGTTCTTC
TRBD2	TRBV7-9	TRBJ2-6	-	CASSLRWEGPGANVLTF	TGTGCCAGCAGCTTAAGGTGGGAGGGGCCTGGGGCCAACGTCCTGACTTTC
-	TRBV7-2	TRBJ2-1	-	CASSSPTGGPYNEQFF	TGTGCCAGCAGCTCCCCTACGGGGGGCCCTTACAATGAGCAGTTCTTC
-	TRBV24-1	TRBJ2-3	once	CATSDTTRIDTQYF	TGTGCCACCAGTGACACGACTAGAATAGATACGCAGTATTTT
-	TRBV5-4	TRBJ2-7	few	CASSLRTVSAEQYF	TGTGCCAGCAGCTTACGCACGGTTTCCGCCGAGCAGTACTTC
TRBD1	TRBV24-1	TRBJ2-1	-	CATSDPGGSSYNEQFF	TGTGCCACCAGTGATCCAGGGGGTAGCTCCTACAATGAGCAGTTCTTC
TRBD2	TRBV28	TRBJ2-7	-	CASTGGVPYEQYF	TGTGCCAGCACCGGGGGGGTACCCTACGAGCAGTACTTC
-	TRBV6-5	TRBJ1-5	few	CASLGGGWQPQHF	TGTGCCAGCCTCGGGGGTGGCTGGCAGCCCCAGCATTTT
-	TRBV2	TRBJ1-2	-	CASSDVSMSYGYTF	TGTGCCAGCAGTGACGTCTCTATGTCTTACGGCTACACCTTC
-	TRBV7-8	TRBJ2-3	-	CASSLDYLTDTQYF	TGTGCCAGCAGCTTAGACTACTTAACAGATACGCAGTATTTT
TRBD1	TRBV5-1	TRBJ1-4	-	CASSQATGGLVKLFF	TGCGCCAGCAGCCAGGCCACAGGGGGCCTGGTAAAACTGTTTTTT
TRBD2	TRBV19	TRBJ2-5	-	CASSTLASGGETQYF	TGTGCCAGTAGTACCCTCGCTAGCGGGGGAGAAACCCAGTACTTC
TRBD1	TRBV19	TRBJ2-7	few	CASSPRTGIGYEQYF	TGTGCCAGTAGTCCTCGGACAGGGATAGGGTACGAGCAGTACTTC
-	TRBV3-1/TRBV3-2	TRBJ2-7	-	CASSQVTGSPLSGEQYF	TGTGCCAGCAGCCAAGTGACCGGATCGCCACTGTCGGGGGAGCAGTACTTC
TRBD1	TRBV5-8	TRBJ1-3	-	CASSPTGDGFRAGNTIYF	TGTGCCAGCAGCCCGACAGGGGATGGTTTTCGGGCTGGAAACACCATATATTTT
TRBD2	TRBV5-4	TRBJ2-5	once	CASSLAVAGGQETQYF	TGTGCCAGCAGCTTGGCCGTGGCGGGGGGGCAAGAGACCCAGTACTTC
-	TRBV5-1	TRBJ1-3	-	CASRTGLSVGNTIYF	TGCGCCAGCAGGACGGGACTGAGCGTGGGAAACACCATATATTTT
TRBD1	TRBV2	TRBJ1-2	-	CASTLTGGYGYTF	TGTGCCAGCACCCTGACAGGGGGCTATGGCTACACCTTC
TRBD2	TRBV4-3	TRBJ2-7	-	CASSQDALAGGYEQYF	TGCGCCAGCAGCCAAGACGCGCTAGCGGGGGGGTACGAGCAGTACTTC
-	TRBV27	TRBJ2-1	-	CASSPTNPQYNEQFF	TGTGCCAGCAGTCCAACAAACCCGCAATACAATGAGCAGTTCTTC
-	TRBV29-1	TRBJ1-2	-	CSAPLGDYYGYTF	TGCAGCGCCCCGTTGGGAGACTACTATGGCTACACCTTC
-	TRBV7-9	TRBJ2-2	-	CASSFRANTGELFF	TGTGCCAGCAGCTTCCGGGCGAACACCGGGGAGCTGTTTTTT
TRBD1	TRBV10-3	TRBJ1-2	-	CAISVTGMEGYTF	TGTGCCATCAGTGTGACAGGGATGGAGGGCTACACCTTC
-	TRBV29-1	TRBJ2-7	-	CSVGSGSPYEQYF	TGCAGCGTTGGATCAGGTTCTCCCTACGAGCAGTACTTC
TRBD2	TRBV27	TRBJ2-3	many	CASSYTRGGFADTQYF	TGTGCCAGCAGTTACACGCGGGGGGGCTTTGCAGATACGCAGTATTTT
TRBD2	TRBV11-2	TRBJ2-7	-	CASSLGAGTSYEQYF	TGTGCCAGCAGCTTAGGAGCCGGGACTAGCTACGAGCAGTACTTC
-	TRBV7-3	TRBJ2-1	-	CASSLTSLAGSEQFF	TGTGCCAGCAGCTTAACGTCTCTGGCGGGTTCTGAGCAGTTCTTC
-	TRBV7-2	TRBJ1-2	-	CASSSLTPGYGYTF	TGTGCCAGCAGCTCCCTTACCCCAGGCTATGGCTACACCTTC
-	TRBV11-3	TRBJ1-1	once	CASSAGQGREDTEAFF	TGTGCCAGCAGCGCGGGGCAGGGCAGGGAAGACACTGAAGCTTTCTTT
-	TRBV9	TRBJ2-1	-	CASSVGGDPNEQFF	TGTGCCAGCAGCGTAGGGGGGGATCCCAATGAGCAGTTCTTC
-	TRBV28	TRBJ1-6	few	CASSRRRAIAPLHF	TGTGCCAGCAGCCGCAGGCGGGCAATTGCACCCCTCCACTTT
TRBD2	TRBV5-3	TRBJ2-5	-	CARSFGKASGEETQYF	TGTGCCAGAAGCTTCGGCAAGGCTAGCGGTGAAGAGACCCAGTACTTC
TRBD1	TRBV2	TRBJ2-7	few	CASSEQGAAEQYF	TGTGCCAGCAGTGAACAGGGGGCTGCCGAGCAGTACTTC
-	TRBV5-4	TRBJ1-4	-	CASSFDQEGTNEKLFF	TGTGCCAGCAGCTTTGATCAGGAGGGCACTAATGAAAAACTGTTTTTT
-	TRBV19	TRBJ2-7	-	CASRLRQGPSYEQYF	TGTGCCAGTAGACTCCGGCAGGGTCCCTCCTACGAGCAGTACTTC
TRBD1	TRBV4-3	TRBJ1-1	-	CASSPRQGYTEAFF	TGCGCCAGCAGCCCAAGACAGGGCTACACTGAAGCTTTCTTT
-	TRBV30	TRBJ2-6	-	CAWRAPWSSGANVLTF	TGTGCCTGGAGAGCCCCCTGGAGCTCTGGGGCCAACGTCCTGACTTTC
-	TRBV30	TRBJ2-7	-	CAWTDGPGEQYF	TGTGCCTGGACGGACGGTCCGGGGGAGCAGTACTTC
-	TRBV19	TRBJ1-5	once	CASSIEQIYVMPQHF	TGTGCCAGTAGTATAGAACAGATCTACGTTATGCCCCAGCATTTT
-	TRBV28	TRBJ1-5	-	CASSFTQGASNQPQHF	TGTGCCAGCAGTTTTACACAGGGAGCCTCAAATCAGCCCCAGCATTTT